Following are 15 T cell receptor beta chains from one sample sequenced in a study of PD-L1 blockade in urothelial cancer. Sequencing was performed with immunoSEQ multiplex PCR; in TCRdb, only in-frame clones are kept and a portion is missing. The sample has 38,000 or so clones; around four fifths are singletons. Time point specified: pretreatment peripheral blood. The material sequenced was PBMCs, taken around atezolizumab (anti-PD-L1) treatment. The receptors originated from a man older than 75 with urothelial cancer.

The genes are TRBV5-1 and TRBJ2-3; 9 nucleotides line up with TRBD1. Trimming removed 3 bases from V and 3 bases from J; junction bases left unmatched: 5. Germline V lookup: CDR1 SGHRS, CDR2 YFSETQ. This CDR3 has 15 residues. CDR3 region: CASSSTGGGTDTQYF. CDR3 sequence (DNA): TGCGCCAGCAGCTCTACAGGGGGCGGAACAGATACGCAGTATTTT. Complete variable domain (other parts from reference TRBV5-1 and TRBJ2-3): KAGVTQTPRYLIKTRGQQVTLSCSPISGHRSVSWYQQTPGQGLQFLFEYFSETQRNKGNFPGRFSGRQFSNSRSEMNVSTLELGDSALYLCASSSTGGGTDTQYFGPGTRLTVL.

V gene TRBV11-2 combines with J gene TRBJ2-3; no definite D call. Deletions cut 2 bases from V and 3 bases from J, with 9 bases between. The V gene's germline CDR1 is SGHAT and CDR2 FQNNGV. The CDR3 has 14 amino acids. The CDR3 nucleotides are TGTGCCAGCAGCTTAAGCGTCGTAACAGATACGCAGTATTTT. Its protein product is CASSLSVVTDTQYF.

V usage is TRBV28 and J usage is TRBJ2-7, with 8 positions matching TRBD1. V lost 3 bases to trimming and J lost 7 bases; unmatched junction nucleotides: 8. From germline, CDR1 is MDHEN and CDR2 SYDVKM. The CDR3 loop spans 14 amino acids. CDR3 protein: CASSLRQGAEEQYF. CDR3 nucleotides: TGTGCCAGCAGTTTGCGTCAGGGGGCGGAAGAGCAGTACTTC.

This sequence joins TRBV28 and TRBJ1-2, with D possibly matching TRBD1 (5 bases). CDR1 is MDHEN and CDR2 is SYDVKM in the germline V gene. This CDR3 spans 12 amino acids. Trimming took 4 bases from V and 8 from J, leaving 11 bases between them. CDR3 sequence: CASSSGLLGYTF. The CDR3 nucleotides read TGTGCCAGCAGTTCGGGACTTCTCGGCTACACCTTC.

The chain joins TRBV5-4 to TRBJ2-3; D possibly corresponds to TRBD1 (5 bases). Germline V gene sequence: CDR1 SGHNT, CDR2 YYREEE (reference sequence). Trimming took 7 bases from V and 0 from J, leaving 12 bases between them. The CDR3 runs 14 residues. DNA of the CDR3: TGTGCCAGCCTCCCGGCAGGGAGCACAGATACGCAGTATTTT. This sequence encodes CASLPAGSTDTQYF.

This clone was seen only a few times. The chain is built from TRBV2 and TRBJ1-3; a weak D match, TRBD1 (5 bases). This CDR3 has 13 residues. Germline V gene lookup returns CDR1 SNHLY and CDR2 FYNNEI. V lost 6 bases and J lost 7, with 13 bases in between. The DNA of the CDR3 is TGTGCCAGCAGGAGGGACGGGGGGAACACCATATATTTT. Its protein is CASRRDGGNTIYF.

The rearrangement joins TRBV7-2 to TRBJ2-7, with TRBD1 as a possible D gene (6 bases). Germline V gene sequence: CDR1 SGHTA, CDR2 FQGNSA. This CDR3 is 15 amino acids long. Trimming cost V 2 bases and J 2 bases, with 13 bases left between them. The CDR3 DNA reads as TGTGCCAGCAGCTTAAACGCCAGGGGTACCTACGAGCAGTACTTC. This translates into CASSLNARGTYEQYF.

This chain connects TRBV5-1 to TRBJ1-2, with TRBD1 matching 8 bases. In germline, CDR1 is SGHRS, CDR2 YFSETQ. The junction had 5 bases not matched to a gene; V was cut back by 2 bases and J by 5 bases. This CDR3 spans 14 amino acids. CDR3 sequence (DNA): TGCGCCAGCAGCTTCCGACAGGGGTTGTATGGCTACACCTTC. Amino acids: CASSFRQGLYGYTF.

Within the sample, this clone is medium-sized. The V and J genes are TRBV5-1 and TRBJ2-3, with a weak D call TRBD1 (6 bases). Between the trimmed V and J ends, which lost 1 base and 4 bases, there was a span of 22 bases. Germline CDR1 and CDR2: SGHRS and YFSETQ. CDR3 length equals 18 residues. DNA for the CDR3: TGCGCCAGCAGCTTGTCGGGGTGGAGTGACAGGCCCGCAGATACGCAGTATTTT. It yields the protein CASSLSGWSDRPADTQYF.

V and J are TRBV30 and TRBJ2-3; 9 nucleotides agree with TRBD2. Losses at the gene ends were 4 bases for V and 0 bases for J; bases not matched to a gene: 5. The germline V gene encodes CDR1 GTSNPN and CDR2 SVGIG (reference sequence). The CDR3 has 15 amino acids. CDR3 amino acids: CAWKKTSGSTDTQYF. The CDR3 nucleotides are TGTGCCTGGAAAAAAACTAGCGGGAGCACAGATACGCAGTATTTT.

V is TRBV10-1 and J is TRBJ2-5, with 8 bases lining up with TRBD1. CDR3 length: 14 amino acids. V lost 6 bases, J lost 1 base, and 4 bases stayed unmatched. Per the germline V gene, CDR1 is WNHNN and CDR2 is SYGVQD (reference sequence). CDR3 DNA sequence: TGCGCCAGCAGCCCGGGACAGGTCCAAGAGACCCAGTACTTC. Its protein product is CASSPGQVQETQYF.

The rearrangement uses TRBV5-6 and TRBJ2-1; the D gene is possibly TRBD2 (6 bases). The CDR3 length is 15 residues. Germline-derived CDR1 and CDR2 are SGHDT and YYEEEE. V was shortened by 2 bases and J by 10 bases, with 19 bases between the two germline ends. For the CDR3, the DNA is TGTGCCAGCAGCTTAGAGTTAACGGGAGACTTGGAGCAGTTCTTC. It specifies CASSLELTGDLEQFF.

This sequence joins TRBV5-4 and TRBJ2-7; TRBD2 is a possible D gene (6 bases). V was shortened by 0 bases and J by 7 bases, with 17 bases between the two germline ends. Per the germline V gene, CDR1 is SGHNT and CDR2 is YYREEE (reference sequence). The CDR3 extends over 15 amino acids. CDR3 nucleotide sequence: TGTGCCAGCAGCTTGGAAGGTACGGGAGAAGGGGAGCAGTACTTC. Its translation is CASSLEGTGEGEQYF.

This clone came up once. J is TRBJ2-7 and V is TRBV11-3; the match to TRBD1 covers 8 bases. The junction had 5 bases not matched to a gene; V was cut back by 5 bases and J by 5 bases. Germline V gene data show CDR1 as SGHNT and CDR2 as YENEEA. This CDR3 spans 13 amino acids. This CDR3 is CASSRDRGHEQYF. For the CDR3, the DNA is TGTGCCAGCAGCCGAGACAGGGGTCACGAGCAGTACTTC.

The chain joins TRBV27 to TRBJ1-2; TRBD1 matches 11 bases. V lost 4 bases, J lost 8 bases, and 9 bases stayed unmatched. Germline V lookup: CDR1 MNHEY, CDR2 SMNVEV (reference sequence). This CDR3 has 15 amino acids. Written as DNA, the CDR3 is TGTGCCAGCAGTTCACCGGGACAGGGGGTTTACGGCTACACCTTC. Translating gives CASSSPGQGVYGYTF.